The sample holds one count of the clone carrying this T cell receptor (beta chain). In germline, CDR1 is GTSNPN, CDR2 SVGIG (reference sequence). V dropped 7 bases and J dropped 8 bases, with 20 bases sitting between them. The CDR3 is 13 amino acids. The data were obtained in a study of blood T cell repertoires in COVID-19. About the study: T cells, B-cell-depleted T cells, or PBMCs provided the cDNA or gDNA that served as material.

Under the authors' procedure: For nucleated cells, counts were estimated from reference gene primer amplification. Profiling relied on immunoSEQ multiplex PCR, and the TCRdb table lists in-frame clones only, not all of them. The V and J calls and clone size come from that table; D and trimming were worked out from the DNA. In the table there are about 140,000 clones, just over 85% of which are singletons. The sample taken for sequencing was peripheral blood. The source of this sequence is a woman in her sixties with acute or convalescent COVID-19. This chain uses TRBV30 with TRBJ1-2; D uncertain. In DNA form, the CDR3 reads TGTGCCTTCCGGGAACCCAAGGTCTACGGCTACACCTTC. Its protein is CAFREPKVYGYTF.